The T cell receptor (beta chain) under discussion was sequenced for a study of shared clonotypes between healthy human individuals. Assay used: immunoSEQ multiplex PCR; TCRdb lists only in-frame clones, some missing. The sample carries around 1.9 million clones, about 94% recorded once. Naivety among CD8 cells was defined by CD45RO negativity and positive CCR7 selection, thereby excluding terminally differentiated effector memory CD45RA+ cells. The clonotype comes from a man aged 18 to 29 in good health. Some clones in this sample may be carry-over from other donors' samples. The sample taken for sequencing was naive CD8+ T cells from PBMCs.

Here the CDR3 DNA reads TGCAGCGTTGAAACGACAGGGGTCCTCTCCTACGAGCAGTACTTC. Amino acids: CSVETTGVLSYEQYF. The chain couples TRBV29-1 to TRBJ2-7; TRBD1 matches 8 bases. Germline lookup yields CDR1 SQVTM and CDR2 ANQGSEA. V gave up 2 bases and J gave up 0 bases; unmatched junction bases: 6. The length of the CDR3 is 15 residues.